This is a list of T cell receptor beta chains from one sample in a study of cytomegalovirus exposure and HLA in healthy donors. Method: immunoSEQ multiplex PCR; TCRdb's copy keeps in-frame clones and lacks some. The sample gives under 150,000 clones, about 80% of which show up once; about 4% is in the top ten. Specimen: PBMCs. Receptor source: a woman in her thirties or forties in good health and CMV-seronegative. The CDR3 runs from the conserved cysteine through the conserved F or W. A D gene is named only where the DNA matches it firmly. Some rows have no size entry. The others give once, few or many, or a class for an expanded clone.

d_call: NA; v_call: TRBV19; clone_size: once; j_call: TRBJ2-7; cdr3_aa: CASSRGGDEQYF; cdr3_nt: TGTGCCAGTAGCCGTGGAGGGGACGAGCAGTACTTC
d_call: NA; v_call: TRBV7-8; clone_size: NA; j_call: TRBJ1-1; cdr3_aa: CASSLFRQENTEAFF; cdr3_nt: TGTGCCAGCAGCTTATTTCGGCAGGAGAACACTGAAGCTTTCTTT
d_call: TRBD2; v_call: TRBV4-2; clone_size: NA; j_call: TRBJ2-7; cdr3_aa: CASSQVGLAGQEQYF; cdr3_nt: TGTGCCAGCAGCCAAGTGGGACTAGCGGGACAAGAGCAGTACTTC
d_call: TRBD1; v_call: TRBV29-1; clone_size: NA; j_call: TRBJ1-1; cdr3_aa: CSGTTGYANTEAFF; cdr3_nt: TGCAGCGGTACGACAGGGTACGCGAACACTGAAGCTTTCTTT
d_call: TRBD1; v_call: TRBV11-3; clone_size: NA; j_call: TRBJ2-5; cdr3_aa: CASSRTGRETQYF; cdr3_nt: TGTGCCAGCAGCCGGACAGGACGCGAGACCCAGTACTTC
d_call: TRBD2; v_call: TRBV5-1; clone_size: NA; j_call: TRBJ2-1; cdr3_aa: CASSLRSTSGSTYNEQFF; cdr3_nt: TGCGCCAGCAGCTTGCGTTCAACTAGCGGGTCCACCTACAATGAGCAGTTCTTC
d_call: TRBD1; v_call: TRBV4-1; clone_size: few; j_call: TRBJ1-4; cdr3_aa: CASSQDGPRQGGEKLFF; cdr3_nt: TGCGCCAGCAGCCAAGATGGGCCGAGACAGGGTGGTGAAAAACTGTTTTTT
d_call: NA; v_call: TRBV30; clone_size: once; j_call: TRBJ1-1; cdr3_aa: CAWSVRRRANTEAFF; cdr3_nt: TGTGCCTGGAGTGTACGGCGCAGGGCGAACACTGAAGCTTTCTTT
d_call: NA; v_call: TRBV7-2; clone_size: NA; j_call: TRBJ1-2; cdr3_aa: CASSDRMTEGYTF; cdr3_nt: TGTGCCAGCAGTGATCGTATGACAGAAGGCTACACCTTC
d_call: NA; v_call: TRBV12-2; clone_size: NA; j_call: TRBJ2-7; cdr3_aa: CASRALAVLSYEQYF; cdr3_nt: TGTGCAAGTCGCGCCCTAGCGGTCCTATCCTACGAGCAGTACTTC
d_call: TRBD2; v_call: TRBV5-4; clone_size: NA; j_call: TRBJ2-3; cdr3_aa: CASSFRTSASTDTQYF; cdr3_nt: TGTGCCAGCAGCTTTAGGACTAGCGCTAGCACAGATACGCAGTATTTT
d_call: NA; v_call: TRBV6-5; clone_size: NA; j_call: TRBJ1-2; cdr3_aa: CASSYSGGGGGGYTF; cdr3_nt: TGTGCCAGCAGTTACTCGGGCGGGGGCGGCGGCGGCTACACCTTC
d_call: TRBD2; v_call: TRBV12-5; clone_size: NA; j_call: TRBJ2-1; cdr3_aa: CASGFGGGSKGEQFF; cdr3_nt: TGTGCTAGTGGTTTTGGCGGGGGAAGCAAGGGTGAGCAGTTCTTC
d_call: NA; v_call: TRBV10-3; clone_size: NA; j_call: TRBJ1-1; cdr3_aa: CAILTRRMNTEAFF; cdr3_nt: TGTGCCATCTTGACAAGGAGGATGAACACTGAAGCTTTCTTT
d_call: NA; v_call: TRBV7-2; clone_size: NA; j_call: TRBJ1-2; cdr3_aa: CASSPRGLGNYGYTF; cdr3_nt: TGTGCCAGCAGCCCCCGGGGTCTGGGGAACTATGGCTACACCTTC
d_call: TRBD2; v_call: TRBV11-2; clone_size: NA; j_call: TRBJ2-7; cdr3_aa: CASSLDSGLAGELYEQYF; cdr3_nt: TGTGCCAGCAGCTTAGACTCTGGACTAGCGGGAGAACTGTACGAGCAGTACTTC
d_call: NA; v_call: TRBV11-2; clone_size: NA; j_call: TRBJ2-1; cdr3_aa: CASSLERGSYNEQFF; cdr3_nt: TGTGCCAGCAGCTTAGAACGGGGCTCCTACAATGAGCAGTTCTTC
d_call: NA; v_call: TRBV7-8; clone_size: NA; j_call: TRBJ1-3; cdr3_aa: CASSLWGGAVFSGNTIYF; cdr3_nt: TGTGCCAGCAGCTTATGGGGAGGAGCCGTCTTCTCTGGAAACACCATATATTTT
d_call: NA; v_call: TRBV5-1; clone_size: NA; j_call: TRBJ1-1; cdr3_aa: CASSFAQGRTEAFF; cdr3_nt: TGCGCCAGCAGCTTTGCGCAGGGCCGCACTGAAGCTTTCTTT
d_call: NA; v_call: TRBV6-5; clone_size: NA; j_call: TRBJ2-7; cdr3_aa: CATLNGVYEQYF; cdr3_nt: TGTGCCACCCTAAATGGAGTCTACGAGCAGTACTTC
d_call: NA; v_call: TRBV25-1; clone_size: once; j_call: TRBJ1-1; cdr3_aa: CASKPDSRDAEAFF; cdr3_nt: TGTGCCAGCAAGCCGGACAGTCGGGACGCTGAAGCTTTCTTT
d_call: NA; v_call: TRBV7-9; clone_size: NA; j_call: TRBJ1-4; cdr3_aa: CASSLGGGEKLFF; cdr3_nt: TGTGCCAGCAGCCTAGGGGGGGGTGAAAAACTGTTTTTT